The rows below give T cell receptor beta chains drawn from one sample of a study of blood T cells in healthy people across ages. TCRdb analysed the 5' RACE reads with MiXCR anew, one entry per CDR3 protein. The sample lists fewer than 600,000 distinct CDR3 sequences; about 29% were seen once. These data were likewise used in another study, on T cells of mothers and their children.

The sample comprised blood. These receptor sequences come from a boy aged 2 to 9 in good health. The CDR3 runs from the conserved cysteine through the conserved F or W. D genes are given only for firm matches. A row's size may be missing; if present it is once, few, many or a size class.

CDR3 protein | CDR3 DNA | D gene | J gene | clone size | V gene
CSVEKLGRGTQYF | TGCAGCGTTGAAAAGCTAGGGAGGGGGACCCAGTACTTC | TRBD2 | TRBJ2-5 | NA | TRBV29-1
CASSFTDRGLAKNIQYF | TGTGCCAGCAGTTTTACCGACAGGGGGCTAGCCAAAAACATTCAGTACTTC | TRBD1 | TRBJ2-4 | NA | TRBV12-3/TRBV12-4
CASSIRQGGNEKLFF | TGTGCCAGCAGCATTCGACAGGGTGGTAATGAAAAACTGTTTTTT | TRBD1 | TRBJ1-4 | few | TRBV7-3
CASSLQGASEAFF | TGTGCCAGCAGCTTACAGGGAGCATCTGAAGCTTTCTTT | NA | TRBJ1-1 | NA | TRBV7-2
CASSEYGQSGKETQYF | TGTGCCAGCAGTGAATATGGACAGAGCGGGAAAGAGACCCAGTACTTC | NA | TRBJ2-5 | NA | TRBV6-1
CASSFTSGEQFF | TGTGCCAGCAGCTTCACTAGCGGCGAGCAGTTCTTC | TRBD2 | TRBJ2-1 | NA | TRBV14
CASSEDRSSYGYTF | TGTGCCAGCAGTGAAGACAGGTCTTCGTATGGCTACACCTTC | NA | TRBJ1-2 | NA | TRBV2
CASSYGLVREQFF | TGTGCCAGCAGTTACGGGCTAGTCCGGGAGCAGTTCTTC | NA | TRBJ2-1 | few | TRBV6-2/TRBV6-3
CASSRPGVRWTEAFF | TGTGCCAGCAGTAGGCCGGGGGTGAGGTGGACTGAAGCTTTCTTT | NA | TRBJ1-1 | NA | TRBV25-1
CASSQAEFSSYEQYF | TGCGCCAGCAGCCAAGCTGAGTTCAGCTCCTACGAGCAGTACTTC | NA | TRBJ2-7 | few | TRBV4-1
CASRQENIQYF | TGTGCCAGCCGACAGGAAAACATTCAGTACTTC | NA | TRBJ2-4 | many | TRBV2
CASSLVTGGLGNEQFF | TGTGCCAGCAGCTTGGTAACGGGAGGCCTAGGGAATGAGCAGTTCTTC | TRBD2 | TRBJ2-1 | few | TRBV12-3/TRBV12-4
CASSLGTVTLGGANVLTF | TGCGCCAGCAGCTTGGGGACAGTCACCCTGGGTGGGGCCAACGTCCTGACTTTC | NA | TRBJ2-6 | NA | TRBV5-1
CASSASDRLYGYTF | TGTGCCAGCAGCGCCTCTGACAGGCTATATGGCTACACCTTC | NA | TRBJ1-2 | NA | TRBV7-9
CARSFDGRLSGTDTQYF | TGTGCCCGCAGCTTTGACGGGAGGTTATCCGGCACAGATACGCAGTATTTT | TRBD2 | TRBJ2-3 | few | TRBV11-2
CASSDQRGVEQYF | TGTGCCAGCAGTGATCAGCGAGGGGTCGAGCAGTACTTC | NA | TRBJ2-7 | NA | TRBV2
CASSPGHPSYEQYF | TGTGCCAGCAGCCCCGGACATCCCTCCTACGAGCAGTACTTC | NA | TRBJ2-7 | many | TRBV12-3/TRBV12-4
CASSYQQGLNTEAFF | TGTGCCAGCAGTTACCAACAGGGTCTGAACACTGAAGCTTTCTTT | NA | TRBJ1-1 | once | TRBV12-3/TRBV12-4
CASSLTPGTELTYEQYF | TGTGCCAGCAGCTTGACTCCCGGGACAGAGCTAACCTACGAGCAGTACTTC | TRBD1 | TRBJ2-7 | NA | TRBV6-5
CASSYFYQAGAHNEQFF | TGTGCCAGCAGTTACTTTTACCAAGCGGGAGCTCACAATGAGCAGTTCTTC | TRBD2 | TRBJ2-1 | few | TRBV6-5
CASSLQGHPSYEQYF | TGCGCCAGCAGCTTGCAGGGGCACCCTTCCTACGAGCAGTACTTC | NA | TRBJ2-7 | few | TRBV5-1
CASSYSMGQVGGEKLFF | TGTGCCAGCAGTTACTCGATGGGACAGGTTGGCGGTGAAAAACTGTTTTTT | TRBD1 | TRBJ1-4 | few | TRBV6-5
CASSSGGGYQYF | TGTGCCAGCAGCTCCGGGGGGGGATATCAGTACTTC | TRBD2 | TRBJ2-5 | NA | TRBV7-9
CAILDRGSNEQYF | TGTGCCATTTTGGACAGGGGGAGCAACGAGCAGTACTTC | TRBD1 | TRBJ2-7 | NA | TRBV10-3
CASSRRPGAGGETQYF | TGTGCCAGCAGCCGACGGCCAGGGGCGGGAGGAGAGACCCAGTACTTC | TRBD2 | TRBJ2-5 | NA | TRBV9
CSVEWRAETQYF | TGCAGCGTTGAGTGGCGGGCTGAGACCCAGTACTTC | NA | TRBJ2-5 | once | TRBV29-1
CASGTPWGYTF | TGTGCCAGTGGCACTCCCTGGGGCTACACCTTC | NA | TRBJ1-2 | NA | TRBV25-1
CASSPRRVTNTEAFF | TGTGCCAGCAGCCCCCGGAGGGTGACGAACACTGAAGCTTTCTTT | NA | TRBJ1-1 | NA | TRBV7-2
CASRSGQASGNTIYF | TGTGCCAGCAGGTCGGGACAGGCCTCTGGAAACACCATATATTTT | TRBD1 | TRBJ1-3 | NA | TRBV5-5
CASSLSPLSDEQYF | TGTGCCAGCAGTTTAAGTCCCCTAAGCGATGAGCAGTACTTC | NA | TRBJ2-7 | few | TRBV12-3/TRBV12-4
CASSNNAGGNLGEQYF | TGTGCCAGCAGCAATAACGCGGGAGGTAACCTAGGCGAGCAGTACTTC | TRBD2 | TRBJ2-7 | once | TRBV7-9
CATSDSKREGTDTQYF | TGTGCCACCAGTGATTCCAAGCGGGAGGGCACAGATACGCAGTATTTT | TRBD2 | TRBJ2-3 | NA | TRBV24-1
CSGTGGSTDTQYF | TGCAGTGGGACGGGAGGGAGCACAGATACGCAGTATTTT | TRBD2 | TRBJ2-3 | few | TRBV20-1
CASRPGLYYEQYF | TGTGCCAGCAGACCGGGACTCTACTACGAGCAGTACTTC | NA | TRBJ2-7 | NA | TRBV6-5
CASSPEGAGWFNEQFF | TGTGCCAGCAGTCCGGAGGGGGCCGGTTGGTTCAATGAGCAGTTCTTC | NA | TRBJ2-1 | NA | TRBV6-1
CASSLAPGPLGSYEQYF | TGTGCCAGCAGCTTAGCCCCGGGACCCCTCGGGAGCTACGAGCAGTACTTC | NA | TRBJ2-7 | NA | TRBV7-9
CASSLGGALDTQYF | TGTGCCAGCAGTTTGGGGGGTGCCCTAGATACGCAGTATTTT | NA | TRBJ2-3 | NA | TRBV11-2
CSVLGGYGYTF | TGCAGCGTTTTAGGGGGTTACGGCTACACCTTC | NA | TRBJ1-2 | few | TRBV29-1
CASSFGVEQFF | TGTGCCAGCAGCTTCGGGGTTGAGCAGTTCTTC | NA | TRBJ2-1 | few | TRBV7-2
CASSPLAGADNEQFF | TGTGCCAGCTCACCACTAGCGGGGGCCGACAATGAGCAGTTCTTC | TRBD2 | TRBJ2-1 | many | TRBV18
CASSITPRGSYEQYF | TGTGCCAGCAGCATTACCCCTAGAGGCTCCTACGAGCAGTACTTC | NA | TRBJ2-7 | few | TRBV7-9
CSARDLWTGTNTGELFF | TGCAGTGCTAGAGATCTTTGGACAGGAACCAACACCGGGGAGCTGTTTTTT | TRBD1 | TRBJ2-2 | NA | TRBV20-1
CASSAHPVTGFANTGELFF | TGTGCCAGCAGCGCCCACCCGGTGACAGGGTTCGCGAACACCGGGGAGCTGTTTTTT | TRBD1 | TRBJ2-2 | few | TRBV7-9